These 24 T cell receptor beta chains came from one sample sequenced in a study of naive CD8 T cells in extremely preterm neonates. Findings of the study overall: Relative to older groups, preterm infants had shorter, less trimmed CDR3s with fewer N additions.

Extremely preterm births at about 22-28 weeks of gestation supplied the samples. The method was immunoSEQ multiplex PCR; TCRdb's version includes in-frame clones alone and lacks a portion of them. The sample records about 23,000 clones, approximately 88% being singletons. These TCRs are of unknown antigen specificity. Sequenced: naive CD8+ T cells from cord blood. The receptor source for this set is a boy who was born preterm.

The table lists this clone with a few counts. CDR3 DNA: TGTGCCAGCAGCTGGACAGGGTATGGCTACACCTTC. This translates into CASSWTGYGYTF. The chain carries TRBV5-7 and TRBJ1-2, with 8 positions matching TRBD1. TRBV5-7 is identified as an open reading frame with a role that is uncertain. There are 12 residues in the CDR3. With V trimmed by 3 bases and J by 5 bases, 0 bases remained unmatched.

The V and J genes are TRBV7-3 and TRBJ2-3; 10 bases fit TRBD2. Trimming took 5 bases from V and 4 from J; bases not matched to a gene: 0. CDR3 length: 13 residues. CDR1 is SGHTA and CDR2 is FQGTGA in the germline V gene. DNA for the CDR3: TGTGCCAGCAGCAGCGGGGGGGCAGATACGCAGTATTTT. Translation gives CASSSGGADTQYF.

The chain employs TRBV5-4 and TRBJ2-2, with no clear D. Germline values: CDR1 SGHNT, CDR2 YYREEE (reference sequence). The CDR3 spans 11 residues. Trimming took 3 bases from V and 3 from J, leaving 0 bases between them. The CDR3 here is CASSYTGELFF. The DNA for the CDR3 is TGTGCCAGCAGCTACACCGGGGAGCTGTTTTTT.

CDR3 nucleotides: TGTGCCAGACTAGCGGGGGGGCAAGAGACCCAGTACTTC. Its protein is CARLAGGQETQYF. The gene calls are TRBV6-4 and TRBJ2-5; TRBD2 agrees at 13 bases. With 9 bases clipped from V and 2 bases from J, the junction kept 0 bases outside the gene matches. The CDR3 has 13 amino acids. Germline V gene sequence: CDR1 MRHNA, CDR2 SNTAGT.

V usage is TRBV4-3 and J usage is TRBJ2-5; unclear D gene. The CDR3 spans 13 residues. Per the germline V gene, CDR1 is LGHNA and CDR2 is YSLEER. Trimming shortened V by 0 bases and J by 4 bases, and 6 bases separated the two germline ends. The DNA for the CDR3 is TGCGCCAGCAGCCAAGATAGAGTAGAGACCCAGTACTTC. As protein: CASSQDRVETQYF.

The chain is built from TRBV4-3 and TRBJ2-4, with D maybe TRBD2 (6 bases). Germline values: CDR1 LGHNA, CDR2 YSLEER. The CDR3 runs to 14 residues. V lost 1 base and J 6 bases, leaving 10 bases between the germline ends. CDR3 sequence: CASSQAAGLNIQYF. As DNA, the CDR3 is TGCGCCAGCAGCCAAGCCGCGGGGCTAAACATTCAGTACTTC.

This clone was detected only once. The V gene is TRBV29-1, the J gene TRBJ2-6; D gene uncertain. Germline V gene sequence: CDR1 SQVTM, CDR2 ANQGSEA. This CDR3 comprises 14 residues. Trimming took off 6 bases at V and 2 bases at J, with 11 bases between the two ends. In DNA, the CDR3 is TGCAGCGTCGCTACAGAGCCTGGGGCCAACGTCCTGACTTTC. Encoded protein: CSVATEPGANVLTF.

This chain joins TRBV7-3 and TRBJ2-1; 9 nucleotides align to TRBD2. Germline CDR1 reads SGHTA; CDR2 reads FQGTGA. CDR3 length equals 13 residues. Trimming took 3 bases from V and 7 from J; bases not matched to a gene: 1. The CDR3, as DNA: TGTGCCAGCAGCTTTAGCGGGGGAAATGAGCAGTTCTTC. The encoded protein is CASSFSGGNEQFF.

V usage is TRBV2 and J usage is TRBJ2-7; D gene ambiguous. The CDR3 loop spans 13 amino acids. The V end was cut by 5 bases, the J end by 0 bases, with 8 bases between. CDR1 is SNHLY and CDR2 is FYNNEI in the germline V gene. As DNA, the CDR3 is TGTGCCAGCAGTCCGGGCAGCTCCTACGAGCAGTACTTC. Its translation: CASSPGSSYEQYF.

This clone appeared a single time. This chain uses TRBV19 with TRBJ1-1; 9 bases match TRBD1. This CDR3 region has 13 residues. Germline loops: CDR1 LNHDA, CDR2 SQIVND (reference sequence). With 6 bases clipped from V and 1 base from J, the junction kept 0 bases outside the gene matches. The CDR3 DNA reads TGTGCCAGTAGACAGGGGGCGAACACTGAAGCTTTCTTT. Encoded protein: CASRQGANTEAFF. The full variable domain, in which reference TRBV19 and TRBJ1-1 provide the parts outside the CDR3, is DGGITQSPKYLFRKEGQNVTLSCEQNLNHDAMYWYRQDPGQGLRLIYYSQIVNDFQKGDIAEGYSVSREKKESFPLTVTSAQKNPTAFYLCASRQGANTEAFFGQGTRLTVV.

V is TRBV6-5 and J is TRBJ1-2; 8 nucleotides line up with TRBD1. CDR1 is MNHEY and CDR2 is SVGAGI in the germline V gene. Trimming took 0 bases from V and 8 from J; bases not matched to a gene: 2. This CDR3 is built from 13 residues. The CDR3 region is CASSYSDRGGYTF. The CDR3 coding sequence is TGTGCCAGCAGTTACTCAGACAGGGGAGGCTACACCTTC.

This clone was recorded a few times. The rearrangement uses TRBV19 and TRBJ2-7, with a weak D call TRBD2 (6 bases). V shed 8 bases and J shed 2 bases, with 13 bases lying between them. CDR3 length equals 13 residues. Per the germline V gene, CDR1 is LNHDA and CDR2 is SQIVND (reference sequence). The CDR3 sequence is CASSSGPPYEQYF. In DNA, the CDR3 is TGTGCCAGTTCGAGCGGGCCCCCCTACGAGCAGTACTTC. Using reference TRBV19 and TRBJ2-7 for the parts outside the CDR3, the full variable domain is DGGITQSPKYLFRKEGQNVTLSCEQNLNHDAMYWYRQDPGQGLRLIYYSQIVNDFQKGDIAEGYSVSREKKESFPLTVTSAQKNPTAFYLCASSSGPPYEQYFGPGTRLTVT.

The V and J genes are TRBV7-9 and TRBJ2-1; no clear D. V was pared by 1 base and J by 7 bases, with 5 bases between. Germline V gene sequence: CDR1 SEHNR, CDR2 FQNEAQ (reference sequence). The CDR3 loop spans 12 amino acids. The CDR3 region is CASSLVSNEQFF. The CDR3 DNA is TGTGCCAGCAGCTTAGTCAGTAATGAGCAGTTCTTC.

This chain connects TRBV7-9 to TRBJ1-2; D is perhaps TRBD1 (5 bases). V lost 3 bases to trimming and J lost 5 bases, with 10 bases between them. Germline V gene lookup returns CDR1 SEHNR and CDR2 FQNEAQ (reference sequence). The CDR3 has 13 residues. The CDR3 is CASSFVGAYGYTF. The CDR3 DNA follows: TGTGCCAGCAGCTTCGTCGGGGCTTATGGCTACACCTTC.

The gene calls are TRBV9 and TRBJ2-3; a weak D match, TRBD2 (6 bases). Trimming cost V 3 bases and J 1 base, with 6 bases left between them. The germline V gene has CDR1 SGDLS and CDR2 YYNGEE. CDR3 length: 13 residues. The CDR3 here is CASSASGTDTQYF. The CDR3 DNA sequence: TGTGCCAGCAGCGCTAGCGGCACAGATACGCAGTATTTT.

Here the CDR3 DNA reads TGCGCCAGCAGCCACAGGGGCACAGATACGCAGTATTTT. Translation gives CASSHRGTDTQYF. V usage is TRBV4-3 and J usage is TRBJ2-3; TRBD1 might be the D (5 bases). Germline V gene sequence: CDR1 LGHNA, CDR2 YSLEER. The CDR3 consists of 13 residues. V was clipped by 3 bases and J by 1 base, with 5 bases between them.

This clone appeared a few times. The chain links TRBV27 to TRBJ2-7, with no clear D. The length of the CDR3 is 11 residues. Germline V lookup: CDR1 MNHEY, CDR2 SMNVEV (reference sequence). V was trimmed by 4 bases and J by 4 bases, leaving 5 bases between them. The CDR3 DNA reads as TGTGCCAGCAGTTCGAGATACGAGCAGTACTTC. Translated, it gives CASSSRYEQYF.

This clone appeared a single time. The chain uses TRBV5-6 and TRBJ1-3; D gene unclear. V was clipped by 0 bases and J by 4 bases, with 2 bases between them. Germline CDR1 reads SGHDT; CDR2 reads YYEEEE. The CDR3 spans 12 residues. This CDR3 reads CASSLGGNTIYF. As DNA, the CDR3 is TGTGCCAGCAGCTTGGGGGGAAACACCATATATTTT.

This chain joins TRBV7-9 and TRBJ2-5; D unresolved. Germline lookup yields CDR1 SEHNR and CDR2 FQNEAQ (reference sequence). The CDR3 runs to 13 residues. Trimming removed 1 base at V and 0 bases at J, with 3 bases between. CDR3 nucleotides: TGTGCCAGCAGCTTAGGGGACCAAGAGACCCAGTACTTC. As protein: CASSLGDQETQYF.

V usage is TRBV30 and J usage is TRBJ2-7; the match to TRBD1 covers 8 bases. Germline V gives CDR1 GTSNPN, CDR2 SVGIG (reference sequence). Losses at the gene ends were 0 bases for V and 3 bases for J; bases not matched to a gene: 4. The CDR3 length is 14 residues. DNA of the CDR3: TGTGCCTGGAGTGTACCAGGACAGGGCTACGAGCAGTACTTC. As protein: CAWSVPGQGYEQYF.

In its sample, this clone was seen a few times. The chain is built from TRBV27 and TRBJ2-3; 12 bases are a match to TRBD2. The CDR3 runs 16 residues. The V segment lost 4 bases and the J segment 4 bases; nucleotides outside the gene matches: 6. Looked up from germline, CDR1 is MNHEY and CDR2 is SMNVEV (reference sequence). The CDR3 bases are TGTGCCAGCAGTTCCCGGACTAGCGGGGACGCAGATACGCAGTATTTT. It specifies CASSSRTSGDADTQYF.

The chain has TRBV10-1 and TRBJ2-3; 8 bases map to TRBD2. Germline-derived CDR1 and CDR2 are WNHNN and SYGVQD (reference sequence). The CDR3 has 13 amino acids. V dropped 3 bases and J dropped 6; count of bases not matched to a gene: 2. In DNA, the CDR3 is TGCGCCAGCAGTGACGGGGGGGCCGATACGCAGTATTTT. It yields the protein CASSDGGADTQYF.

The chain joins TRBV9 to TRBJ2-1; 7 bases fit TRBD2. CDR1 is SGDLS, CDR2 YYNGEE, per germline. J lost 0 bases, V lost 0 bases, and 6 bases had no gene match. This CDR3 is 17 amino acids long. CDR3 nucleotides: TGTGCCAGCAGCGTAGGAGCGGGGCCTAGCTCCTACAATGAGCAGTTCTTC. This sequence encodes CASSVGAGPSSYNEQFF.

CDR3 region: CASSPPDRDNSPLHF. In nucleotides, the CDR3 is TGTGCCAGCTCACCACCGGACAGGGATAATTCACCCCTCCACTTT. This chain links TRBV18 with TRBJ1-6; 8 nucleotides match TRBD1. CDR1 KGHSH and CDR2 LQKENI come from the germline V gene. This CDR3 region has 15 residues. V was pared by 0 bases and J by 5 bases, with 0 bases of the junction left unmatched. Drawing the rest from reference TRBV18 and TRBJ1-6, the complete variable domain is NAGVMQNPRHLVRRRGQEARLRCSPMKGHSHVYWYRQLPEEGLKFMVYLQKENIIDESGMPKERFSAEFPKEGPSILRIQQVVRGDSAAYFCASSPPDRDNSPLHFGNGTRLTVT.